One and the same sample provided the 5 T cell receptor beta chains below, sequenced in a study of vaccination and CD4 T cells after COVID-19. These receptors' antigens are unknown. The Oncomine TCR Beta short-read assay was what sequenced the DNA obtained from cultured CD4+ T cells. Each CDR3 protein gets one entry after TCRdb re-called the PCR reads with MiXCR. The sample includes about 12,000 distinct CDR3 sequences, less than 55% seen only once; the top ten take approximately 7%. Treatment: 10-day PBMC culture with coronavirus spike peptide pools or control peptides (ViraFEST assay). Sequences were obtained from CD4+ T cells from blood, cultured in vitro. Every receptor here comes from a human donor who had recovered from COVID-19.

The J gene is TRBJ1-6, the V gene TRBV5-4; perhaps TRBD1 as D (6 bases). Germline CDR1 SGHNT, CDR2 YYREEE (reference sequence). Between the trimmed V and J ends, which lost 4 bases and 7 bases, there was a span of 15 bases. The CDR3 has 15 amino acids. CDR3 bases: TGTGCCAGCAGCCCGTGGGGGGCGGGGAATTCACCCCTCCACTTT. Its translation: CASSPWGAGNSPLHF.

The J gene is TRBJ1-6, the V gene TRBV5-1; TRBD1 is a possible D gene (6 bases). V was trimmed by 0 bases and J by 10 bases, leaving 8 bases between them. Germline lookup yields CDR1 SGHRS and CDR2 YFSETQ. This CDR3 spans 13 amino acids. In DNA form, the CDR3 reads TGCGCCAGCAGCTTGGACAGGGAATCACCCCTCCACTTT. Protein sequence: CASSLDRESPLHF.

This sequence joins TRBV15 and TRBJ1-2; the D is unclear. CDR1 and CDR2 from the germline V gene are LNHNV and YYDKDF (reference sequence). The V and J ends lost 0 bases and 7 bases respectively, with 6 bases between them. This CDR3 is 12 amino acids long. The CDR3 spells CATSRDRVGYTF. CDR3 bases: TGTGCCACCAGCAGAGATCGGGTTGGCTACACCTTC.

The V gene is TRBV6-1, the J gene TRBJ2-2; D is uncertain. Trimming pared 4 bases from V and 6 bases from J, leaving 12 bases between. CDR1 is MNHNS and CDR2 is SASEGT in the germline V gene. The CDR3 contains 14 residues. The CDR3 coding sequence is TGTGCCAGCAGTGCCGCTCCTACGCCCGGGGAGCTGTTTTTT. It is translated as CASSAAPTPGELFF.

The table lists this clonotype with a few counts. This chain joins TRBV19 and TRBJ1-5; no clear D. The CDR3 has 14 residues. With 7 bases removed from V and 1 base from J, the gap between germline ends came to 11 bases. CDR1 and CDR2 (germline): LNHDA, SQIVND (reference sequence). The CDR3 nucleotides read TGTGCCAGTAACTCCTGGCGCAGCAATCAGCCCCAGCATTTT. This codes for CASNSWRSNQPQHF.